One sample yielded the 24 T cell receptor beta chains listed below, sequenced in a study of T cell responses to AZD1222 COVID-19 vaccine. Generated by immunoSEQ multiplex PCR, the TCRdb table keeps only in-frame clones and is missing some. Among over 100,000 clones, 80% to 90% were seen once, and the ten largest hold around 3.1%. This sample comprised peripheral blood, obtained on day 0 of AZD1222 vaccination. These receptors all come from an adult in good health.

This sequence joins TRBV27 and TRBJ1-1, with D unclear. Between the trimmed V and J ends, which lost 5 bases and 0 bases, there was a span of 7 bases. Looked up from germline, CDR1 is MNHEY and CDR2 is SMNVEV (reference sequence). This CDR3 spans 13 amino acids. CDR3 DNA sequence: TGTGCCAGCAGTATTATTTTGAACACTGAAGCTTTCTTT. It translates to CASSIILNTEAFF.

Turning to this clone: This CDR3 is also generated by other DNA sequences in the sample. The chain recombines TRBV9 with TRBJ1-2; D gene uncertain. The germline CDR1 and CDR2 sequences are SGDLS and YYNGEE. Trimming left V 4 bases short and J 4 bases short, with 11 bases between. The CDR3 consists of 13 residues. CDR3 residues: CASSPTRGYGYTF. The CDR3 DNA sequence: TGTGCCAGCAGCCCCACCCGAGGCTATGGCTACACCTTC.

The chain carries TRBV7-9 and TRBJ1-1; TRBD1 might be the D (5 bases). Germline lookup yields CDR1 SEHNR and CDR2 FQNEAQ (reference sequence). V was pared by 3 bases and J by 5 bases, with 10 bases between. The CDR3 sequence is 13 residues long. The CDR3 DNA follows: TGTGCCAGCAGCTTGGGGGAGGGAACTGAAGCTTTCTTT. Translated, it gives CASSLGEGTEAFF. The entire variable domain, with the rest obtained from reference TRBV7-9 and TRBJ1-1, is as follows: DTGVSQNPRHKITKRGQNVTFRCDPISEHNRLYWYRQTLGQGPEFLTYFQNEAQLEKSRLLSDRFSAERPKGSFSTLEIQRTEQGDSAMYLCASSLGEGTEAFFGQGTRLTVV.

This sequence joins TRBV11-2 and TRBJ2-3; 8 positions match TRBD2. This CDR3 contains 18 residues. The trim removed 5 bases at V and 3 bases at J, leaving 16 bases unmatched. Germline V CDR1 and CDR2: SGHAT, FQNNGV. The CDR3 sequence is CASSPVRLAGPSTDTQYF. The CDR3 nucleotides read TGTGCCAGCAGCCCAGTGAGGCTAGCGGGTCCTAGTACAGATACGCAGTATTTT.

V is TRBV19 and J is TRBJ2-5, with TRBD1 matching over 9 bases. V was clipped by 5 bases and J by 3 bases; unmatched bases: 1. This CDR3 has 13 residues. Germline CDR1 and CDR2: LNHDA and SQIVND (reference sequence). CDR3 nucleotides: TGTGCCAGTAGTCGGACAGGGGAAGAGACCCAGTACTTC. Protein product: CASSRTGEETQYF.

The V call is TRBV27, the J call TRBJ1-6; 7 bases fit TRBD1. There are 14 residues in the CDR3. V was clipped by 3 bases and J by 7 bases; unmatched bases: 3. CDR1 is MNHEY, CDR2 SMNVEV, per germline (reference sequence). CDR3 loop: CASSLGQLNSPLHF. In DNA form, the CDR3 reads TGTGCCAGCAGTTTGGGACAGCTAAATTCACCCCTCCACTTT.

This clone was seen just once. This chain joins TRBV19 and TRBJ2-2; the match to TRBD1 covers 7 bases. V lost 6 bases and J lost 3; bases outside the gene matches: 4. The CDR3 is 14 residues long. Germline CDR1 is LNHDA and CDR2 is SQIVND (reference sequence). CDR3 amino acids: CASSRDSYTGELFF. DNA for the CDR3: TGTGCCAGTAGCAGGGACAGTTACACCGGGGAGCTGTTTTTT.

The gene calls are TRBV27 and TRBJ2-3; D remains ambiguous. The CDR3 has 15 residues. Germline CDR1 MNHEY, CDR2 SMNVEV (reference sequence). V lost 4 bases, J lost 0 bases, and 11 bases lay in between. DNA of the CDR3: TGTGCCAGCAGTTCAACTCCCCTTAGCACAGATACGCAGTATTTT. It is translated as CASSSTPLSTDTQYF.

The chain employs TRBV11-2 and TRBJ1-3; D uncertain. V shed 5 bases and J shed 2 bases, with 7 bases lying between them. The CDR3 has 13 residues. The germline V gene encodes CDR1 SGHAT and CDR2 FQNNGV. The CDR3 sequence is CASSPDPGNTIYF. Written as DNA, the CDR3 is TGTGCCAGCAGCCCCGACCCTGGAAACACCATATATTTT.

The chain recombines TRBV6-5 with TRBJ2-7; tentatively, D is TRBD2 (7 bases). Germline lookup yields CDR1 MNHEY and CDR2 SVGAGI. This CDR3 has 13 residues. V lost 10 bases, J lost 3 bases, and 16 bases lay in between. The CDR3 nucleotides are TGTGCCACCCATCGGGGGGCGGGCTACGAGCAGTACTTC. Encoded protein: CATHRGAGYEQYF.

The chain joins TRBV25-1 to TRBJ2-5, with a possible D match to TRBD2 (6 bases). CDR3 size: 17 residues. V was pared by 2 bases and J by 1 base, with 17 bases between. Germline loops: CDR1 MGHDK, CDR2 SYGVNS. CDR3 nucleotides: TGTGCCAGCAGTGAAAATCCGGGAGAGACCTTCCAAGAGACCCAGTACTTC. Translating it yields CASSENPGETFQETQYF.

This clone occurred once. The chain has TRBV18 and TRBJ1-3; D not resolved. V shed 3 bases and J shed 0 bases, with 6 bases lying between them. This CDR3 spans 14 amino acids. CDR1 and CDR2 (germline): KGHSH, LQKENI. For the CDR3, the DNA is TGTGCCAGCTCACCGGACGGCTCTGGAAACACCATATATTTT. This sequence encodes CASSPDGSGNTIYF. The variable domain in full, completed from reference TRBV18 and TRBJ1-3, reads NAGVMQNPRHLVRRRGQEARLRCSPMKGHSHVYWYRQLPEEGLKFMVYLQKENIIDESGMPKERFSAEFPKEGPSILRIQQVVRGDSAAYFCASSPDGSGNTIYFGEGSWLTVV.

The genes are TRBV18 and TRBJ1-6; D is undetermined. Germline V gives CDR1 KGHSH, CDR2 LQKENI. V lost 3 bases, J lost 6 bases, and 15 bases lay in between. The CDR3 totals 16 residues. This chain's CDR3 is CASSPRGAESNSPLHF. The CDR3 nucleotides read TGTGCCAGCTCACCGCGAGGAGCCGAATCTAATTCACCCCTCCACTTT.

The chain joins TRBV21-1 to TRBJ2-6; TRBD1, the D gene given by the table, was not confirmed from the DNA. TRBV21-1 is tagged as a pseudogene. The CDR3 totals 17 residues. CDR3 nucleotides: TGTGCCAGCATAAGGACAGGGGACTACTCTGGGGCCAACGTCCTGACTTTC. Residues: CASIRTGDYSGANVLTF.

The rearrangement uses TRBV5-1 and TRBJ2-2; 9 nucleotides line up with TRBD2. Per germline, CDR1 SGHRS and CDR2 YFSETQ. After removal of 1 base from V and 0 bases from J, the junction contained 4 bases not matched to a gene. The length of the CDR3 is 17 residues. CDR3 in DNA: TGCGCCAGCAGCTTGATGGCGGGAGGGGCGAACACCGGGGAGCTGTTTTTT. Its translation: CASSLMAGGANTGELFF.

V and J are TRBV5-1 and TRBJ1-6; TRBD1 is a possible D gene (5 bases). With 2 bases removed from V and 6 bases from J, the gap between germline ends came to 12 bases. The CDR3 loop spans 15 amino acids. The germline gives CDR1 SGHRS, CDR2 YFSETQ. CDR3 region: CASSFRAGSNSPLHF. As DNA, the CDR3 is TGCGCCAGCAGCTTCAGGGCTGGAAGTAATTCACCCCTCCACTTT.

The chain is built from TRBV20-1 and TRBJ2-1; D is unclear. CDR3 length: 10 residues. Per germline, CDR1 DFQATT and CDR2 SNEGSKA (reference sequence). The ends were cut back, 7 bases at V and 3 bases at J, with 4 bases in the middle. The chain's CDR3 is CSGYYNEQFF. The CDR3 DNA sequence: TGCAGTGGATACTACAATGAGCAGTTCTTC.

The J gene is TRBJ2-5, the V gene TRBV6-4, with 8 bases fitting TRBD1. The ends lost 8 bases at V and 5 bases at J; junction bases unmatched: 7. Germline values: CDR1 MRHNA, CDR2 SNTAGT. The CDR3 runs to 13 residues. The CDR3 DNA reads as TGTGCCAGCGGCCCGGACAGGGCCGAGACCCAGTACTTC. The encoded protein is CASGPDRAETQYF.

This clone was seen once. The chain employs TRBV4-1 and TRBJ1-2; 7 nucleotides match TRBD1. Germline values: CDR1 MGHRA, CDR2 YSYEKL. This CDR3 has 15 amino acids. V trimming: 1 base; J trimming: 7 bases; junction bases outside the gene matches: 9. The chain's CDR3 is CASSQATGWTSGYTF. CDR3 coding DNA: TGCGCCAGCAGCCAAGCGACAGGGTGGACGAGTGGCTACACCTTC.

This sequence joins TRBV5-1 and TRBJ2-2; D remains ambiguous. CDR3 length: 14 residues. With 1 base removed from V and 0 bases from J, the gap between germline ends came to 4 bases. The germline V gene encodes CDR1 SGHRS and CDR2 YFSETQ. This chain's CDR3 is CASSLTANTGELFF. CDR3 DNA sequence: TGCGCCAGCAGCTTGACCGCGAACACCGGGGAGCTGTTTTTT.

This clone came up once. The chain combines TRBV5-6 with TRBJ2-2; the match to TRBD2 covers 14 bases. The CDR3 consists of 17 residues. Per the germline V gene, CDR1 is SGHDT and CDR2 is YYEEEE. The J segment lost 3 bases and the V segment lost 3 bases, leaving 4 bases of the junction unmatched. In DNA, the CDR3 is TGTGCCAGCAGCTCCGGGACTAGCGGGGGATACACCGGGGAGCTGTTTTTT. This encodes CASSSGTSGGYTGELFF.

The chain couples TRBV7-6 to TRBJ1-3; D uncertain. Trimming shortened V by 1 base and J by 3 bases, and 10 bases separated the two germline ends. CDR1 is SGHVS and CDR2 is FNYEAQ in the germline V gene. This CDR3 comprises 15 residues. The CDR3 region has the DNA TGTGCCAGCAGCTTAGAAATCACGAGTGGAAACACCATATATTTT. Its protein product is CASSLEITSGNTIYF.

This clone was observed a handful of times. This chain joins TRBV10-3 and TRBJ1-5; D not resolved. Trimming took 9 bases from V and 0 from J, leaving 6 bases between them. The CDR3 runs to 12 residues. The V gene's germline CDR1 is ENHRY and CDR2 SYGVKD. The CDR3 DNA sequence: TGTGCCATAGGAAATAGCAATCAGCCCCAGCATTTT. Translating gives CAIGNSNQPQHF.

The chain combines TRBV4-2 with TRBJ1-2, with D unresolved. Germline V CDR1 and CDR2: LGHNA, YNFKEQ. V lost 0 bases to trimming and J lost 4 bases, with 12 bases between them. The CDR3 runs to 15 residues. The CDR3 bases are TGTGCCAGCAGCCAAGATTCGATGGCAAGCTATGGCTACACCTTC. This translates into CASSQDSMASYGYTF.